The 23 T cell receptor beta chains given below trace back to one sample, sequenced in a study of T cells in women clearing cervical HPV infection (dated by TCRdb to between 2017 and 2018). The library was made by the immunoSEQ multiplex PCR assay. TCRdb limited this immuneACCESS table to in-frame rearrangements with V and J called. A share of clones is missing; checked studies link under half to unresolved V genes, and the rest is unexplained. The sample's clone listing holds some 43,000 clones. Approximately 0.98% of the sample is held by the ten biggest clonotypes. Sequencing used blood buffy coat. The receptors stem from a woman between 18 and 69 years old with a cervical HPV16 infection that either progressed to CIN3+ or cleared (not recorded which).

This CDR3 reads CASSLAGQGNTGELFF. The CDR3 DNA, read in part, is TGTGCCAGCAGCTTAGCGGGACAGGGGAACACCGGGGAG. The V and J genes are TRBV7-2 and TRBJ2-2; 9 positions match TRBD1. The read is 3 residues too short to cover the CDR3 end, so that end is filled in from the germline J gene. Germline-derived CDR1 and CDR2 are SGHTA and FQGNSA. The junction had 0 bases not matched to a gene; V was cut back by 0 bases and J by 1 base. The CDR3 is 16 amino acids.

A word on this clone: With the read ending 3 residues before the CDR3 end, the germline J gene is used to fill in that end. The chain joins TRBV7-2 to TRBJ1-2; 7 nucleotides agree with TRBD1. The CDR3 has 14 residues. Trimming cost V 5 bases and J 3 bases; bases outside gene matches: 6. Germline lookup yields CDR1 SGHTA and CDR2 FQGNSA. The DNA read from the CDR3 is TGTGCCAGCAGCCCGCGGGGACAGTACTATGGC. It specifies CASSPRGQYYG. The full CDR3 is CASSPRGQYYGYTF. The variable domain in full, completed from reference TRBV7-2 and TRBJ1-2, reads GAGVSQSPSNKVTEKGKDVELRCDPISGHTALYWYRQSLGQGLEFLIYFQGNSAPDKSGLPSDRFSAERTGGSVSTLTIQRTQQEDSAVYLCASSPRGQYYGYTFGSGTRLTVV.

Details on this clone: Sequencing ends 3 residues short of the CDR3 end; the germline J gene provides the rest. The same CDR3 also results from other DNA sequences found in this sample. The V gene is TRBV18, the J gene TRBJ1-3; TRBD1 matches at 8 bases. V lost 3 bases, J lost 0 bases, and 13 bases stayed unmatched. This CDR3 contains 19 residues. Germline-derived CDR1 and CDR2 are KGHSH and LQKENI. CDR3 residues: CASSPRTGHTSFSGNTIYF. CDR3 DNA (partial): TGTGCCAGCTCACCCCGGACAGGGCACACCTCCTTCTCTGGAAACACC.

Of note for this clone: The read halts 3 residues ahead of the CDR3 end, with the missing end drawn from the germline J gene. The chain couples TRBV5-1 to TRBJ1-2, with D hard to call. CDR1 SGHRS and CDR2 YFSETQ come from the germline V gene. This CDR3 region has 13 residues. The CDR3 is CASSSDNQEGYTF. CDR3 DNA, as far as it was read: TGCGCCAGCAGCTCCGACAACCAAGAGGGC.

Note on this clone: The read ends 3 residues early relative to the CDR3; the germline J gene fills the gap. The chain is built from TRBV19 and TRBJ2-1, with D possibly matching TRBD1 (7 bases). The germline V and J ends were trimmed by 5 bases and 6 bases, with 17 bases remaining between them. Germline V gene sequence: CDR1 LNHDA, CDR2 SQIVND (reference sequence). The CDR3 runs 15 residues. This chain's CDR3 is CASSDPGGPVNEQFF. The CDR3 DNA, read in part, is TGTGCCAGTAGTGATCCAGGGGGGCCGGTCAATGAG.

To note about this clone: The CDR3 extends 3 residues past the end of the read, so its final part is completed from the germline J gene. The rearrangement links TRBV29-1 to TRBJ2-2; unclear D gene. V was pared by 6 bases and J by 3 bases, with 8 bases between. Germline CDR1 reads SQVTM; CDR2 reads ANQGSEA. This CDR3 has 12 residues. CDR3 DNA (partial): TGCAGCGTGGTGGGCGACACCGGGGAG. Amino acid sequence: CSVVGDTGE. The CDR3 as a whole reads CSVVGDTGELFF.

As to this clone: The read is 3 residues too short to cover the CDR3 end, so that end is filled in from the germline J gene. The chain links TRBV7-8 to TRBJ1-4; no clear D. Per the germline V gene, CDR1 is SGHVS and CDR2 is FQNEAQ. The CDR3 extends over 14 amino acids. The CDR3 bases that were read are TGTGCCAGCAGCTTGCGGGGAGAAAATTCACCA. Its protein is CASSLRGENSP. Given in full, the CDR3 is CASSLRGENSPLFF.

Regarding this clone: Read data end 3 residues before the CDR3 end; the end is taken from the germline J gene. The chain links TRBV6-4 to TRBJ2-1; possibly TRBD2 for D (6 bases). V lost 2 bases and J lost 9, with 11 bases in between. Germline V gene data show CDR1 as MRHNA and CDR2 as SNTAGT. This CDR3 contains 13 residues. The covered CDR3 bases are TGTGCCAGCAGTGACGGGGAGACTAGTGAG. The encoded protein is CASSDGETSE. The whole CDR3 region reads CASSDGETSEQFF.

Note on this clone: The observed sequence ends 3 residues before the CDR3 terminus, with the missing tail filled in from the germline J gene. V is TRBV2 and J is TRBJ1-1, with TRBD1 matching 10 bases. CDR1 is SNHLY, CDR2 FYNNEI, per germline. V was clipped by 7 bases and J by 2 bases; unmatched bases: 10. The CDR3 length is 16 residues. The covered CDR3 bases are TGTGCCAGCATAAGGGACAGGGGCATCGAAAACACTGAA. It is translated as CASIRDRGIENTE. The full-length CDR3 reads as CASIRDRGIENTEAFF.

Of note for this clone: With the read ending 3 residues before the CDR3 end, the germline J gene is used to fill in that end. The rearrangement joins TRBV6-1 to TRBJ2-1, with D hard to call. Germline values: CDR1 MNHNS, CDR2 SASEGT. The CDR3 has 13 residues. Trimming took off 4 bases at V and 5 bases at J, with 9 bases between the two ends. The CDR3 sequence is CASSAPGDNEQFF. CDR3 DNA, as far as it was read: TGTGCCAGCAGTGCCCCGGGTGACAATGAG.

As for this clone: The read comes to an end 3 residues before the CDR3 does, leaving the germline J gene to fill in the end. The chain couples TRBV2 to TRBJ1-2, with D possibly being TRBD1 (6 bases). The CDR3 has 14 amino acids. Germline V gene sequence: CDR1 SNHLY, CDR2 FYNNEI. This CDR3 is CASIRLAGGLDYTF. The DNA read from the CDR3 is TGTGCCAGCATTCGACTAGCGGGGGGGCTGGAC.

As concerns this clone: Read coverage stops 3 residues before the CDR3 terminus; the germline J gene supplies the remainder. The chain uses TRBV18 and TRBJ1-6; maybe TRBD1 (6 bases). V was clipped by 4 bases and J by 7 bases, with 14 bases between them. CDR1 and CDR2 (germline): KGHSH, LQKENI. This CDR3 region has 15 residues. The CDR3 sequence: CASSRSGEGNSPLHF. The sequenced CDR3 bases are TGTGCCAGCTCACGCTCAGGGGAAGGGAATTCACCC. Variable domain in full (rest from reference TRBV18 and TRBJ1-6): NAGVMQNPRHLVRRRGQEARLRCSPMKGHSHVYWYRQLPEEGLKFMVYLQKENIIDESGMPKERFSAEFPKEGPSILRIQQVVRGDSAAYFCASSRSGEGNSPLHFGNGTRLTVT.

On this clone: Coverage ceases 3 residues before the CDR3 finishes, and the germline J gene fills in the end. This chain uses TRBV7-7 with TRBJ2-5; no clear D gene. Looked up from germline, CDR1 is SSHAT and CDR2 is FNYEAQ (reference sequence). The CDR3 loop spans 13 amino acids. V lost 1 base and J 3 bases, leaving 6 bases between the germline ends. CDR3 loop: CASSLGSKETQYF. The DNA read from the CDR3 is TGTGCCAGCAGCTTAGGTAGTAAAGAGACC.

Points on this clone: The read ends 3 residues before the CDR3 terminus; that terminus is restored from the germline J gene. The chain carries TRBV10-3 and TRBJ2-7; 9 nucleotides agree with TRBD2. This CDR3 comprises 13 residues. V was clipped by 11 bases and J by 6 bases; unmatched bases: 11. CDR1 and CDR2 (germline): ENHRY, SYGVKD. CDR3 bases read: TGTGCCCATTTAGGGGTAGCGGGGGCCGAG. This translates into CAHLGVAGAE. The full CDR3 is CAHLGVAGAEQYF.

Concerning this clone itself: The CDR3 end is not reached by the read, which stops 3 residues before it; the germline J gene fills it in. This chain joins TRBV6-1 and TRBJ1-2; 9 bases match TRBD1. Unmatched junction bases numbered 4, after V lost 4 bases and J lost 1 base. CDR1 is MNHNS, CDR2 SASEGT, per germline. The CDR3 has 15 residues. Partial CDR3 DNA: TGTGCCAGCAGTGGACCGGGACAGGGTAACTATGGC. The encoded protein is CASSGPGQGNYG. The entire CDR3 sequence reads CASSGPGQGNYGYTF.

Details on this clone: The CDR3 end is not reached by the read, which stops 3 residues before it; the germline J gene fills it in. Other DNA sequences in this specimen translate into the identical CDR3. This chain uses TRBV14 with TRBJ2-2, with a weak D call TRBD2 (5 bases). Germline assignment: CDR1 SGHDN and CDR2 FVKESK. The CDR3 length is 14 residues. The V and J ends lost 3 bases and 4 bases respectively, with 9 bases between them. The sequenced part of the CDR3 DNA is TGTGCCAGCAGCCAGTCTCGGGGCACCGGGGAG. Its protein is CASSQSRGTGE. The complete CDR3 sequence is CASSQSRGTGELFF.

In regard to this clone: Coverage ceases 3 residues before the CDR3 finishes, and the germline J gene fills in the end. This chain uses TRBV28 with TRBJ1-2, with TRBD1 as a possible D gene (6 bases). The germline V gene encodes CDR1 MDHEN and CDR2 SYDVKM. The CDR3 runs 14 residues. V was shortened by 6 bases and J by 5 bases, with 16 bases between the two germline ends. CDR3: CASREQGGWYGYTF. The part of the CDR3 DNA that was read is TGTGCCAGCAGAGAACAGGGAGGGTGGTATGGC.

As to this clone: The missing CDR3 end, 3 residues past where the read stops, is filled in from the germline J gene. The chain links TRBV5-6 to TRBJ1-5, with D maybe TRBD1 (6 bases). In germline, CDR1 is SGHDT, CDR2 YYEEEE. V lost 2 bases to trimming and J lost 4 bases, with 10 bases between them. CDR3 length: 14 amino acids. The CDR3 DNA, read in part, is TGTGCCAGCAGCTTCGGACAGACAAATCAGCCC. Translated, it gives CASSFGQTNQP. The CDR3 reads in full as CASSFGQTNQPQHF. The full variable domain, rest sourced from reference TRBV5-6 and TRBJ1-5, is DAGVTQSPTHLIKTRGQQVTLRCSPKSGHDTVSWYQQALGQGPQFIFQYYEEEERQRGNFPDRFSGHQFPNYSSELNVNALLLGDSALYLCASSFGQTNQPQHFGDGTRLSIL.

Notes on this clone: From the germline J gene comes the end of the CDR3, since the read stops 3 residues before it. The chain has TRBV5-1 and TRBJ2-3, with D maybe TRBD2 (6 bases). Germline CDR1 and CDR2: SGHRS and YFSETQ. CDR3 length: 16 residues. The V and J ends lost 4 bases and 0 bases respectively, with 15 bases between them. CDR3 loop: CASSPLGRGSTDTQYF. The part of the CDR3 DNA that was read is TGCGCCAGCAGCCCCCTAGGGCGGGGAAGCACAGATACG.

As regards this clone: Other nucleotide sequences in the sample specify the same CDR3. The sequenced CDR3 bases are TGTGCCAGCAGTGACAGGGGCCACACC. Its translation is CASSDRGHT. The entire CDR3 sequence reads CASSDRGHTIYF. V and J are TRBV6-1 and TRBJ1-3, with D tentatively TRBD1 (6 bases). The read ends 3 residues shy of where the CDR3 ends; the end is completed using the germline J gene. This CDR3 spans 12 amino acids. CDR1 and CDR2 (germline): MNHNS, SASEGT. Trimming took off 3 bases at V and 8 bases at J, with 8 bases between the two ends.

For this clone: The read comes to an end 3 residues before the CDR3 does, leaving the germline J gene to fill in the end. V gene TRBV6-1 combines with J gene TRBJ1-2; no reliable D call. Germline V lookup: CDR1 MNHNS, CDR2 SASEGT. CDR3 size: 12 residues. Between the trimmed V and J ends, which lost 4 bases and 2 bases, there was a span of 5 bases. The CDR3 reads CASSARNYGYTF. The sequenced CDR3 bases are TGTGCCAGCAGTGCAAGGAACTATGGC.

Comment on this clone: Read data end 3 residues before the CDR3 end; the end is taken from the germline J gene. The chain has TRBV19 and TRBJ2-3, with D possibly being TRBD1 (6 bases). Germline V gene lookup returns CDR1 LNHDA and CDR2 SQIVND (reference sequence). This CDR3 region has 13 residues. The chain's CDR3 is CASKDSSNQPQYF. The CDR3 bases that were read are TGTGCCAGCAAGGACAGTAGCAATCAGCCG.

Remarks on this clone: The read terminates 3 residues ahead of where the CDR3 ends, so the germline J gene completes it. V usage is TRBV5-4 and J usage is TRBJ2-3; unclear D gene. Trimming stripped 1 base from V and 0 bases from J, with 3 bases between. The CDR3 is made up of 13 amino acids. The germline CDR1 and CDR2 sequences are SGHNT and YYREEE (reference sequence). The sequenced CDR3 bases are TGTGCCAGCAGCTTGACTAGCACAGATACG. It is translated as CASSLTSTDT. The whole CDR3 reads CASSLTSTDTQYF.